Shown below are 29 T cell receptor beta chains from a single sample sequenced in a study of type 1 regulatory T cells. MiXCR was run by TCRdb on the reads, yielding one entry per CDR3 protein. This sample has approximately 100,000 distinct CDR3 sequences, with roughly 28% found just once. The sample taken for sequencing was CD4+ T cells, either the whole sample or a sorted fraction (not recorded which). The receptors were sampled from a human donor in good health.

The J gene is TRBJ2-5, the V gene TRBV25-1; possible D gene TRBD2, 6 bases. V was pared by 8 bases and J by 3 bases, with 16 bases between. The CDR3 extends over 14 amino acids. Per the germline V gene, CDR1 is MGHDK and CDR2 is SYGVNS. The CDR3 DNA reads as TGTGCCAGCGGTCGTTCGGGACTCAAAGAGACCCAGTACTTC. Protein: CASGRSGLKETQYF.

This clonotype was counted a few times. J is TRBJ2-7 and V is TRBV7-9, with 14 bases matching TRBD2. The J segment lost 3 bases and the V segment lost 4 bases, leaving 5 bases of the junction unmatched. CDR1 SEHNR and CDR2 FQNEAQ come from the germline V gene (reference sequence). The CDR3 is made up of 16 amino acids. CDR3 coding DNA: TGTGCCAGCAGCTCGTGGACTAGCGGGAGGTACTACGAGCAGTACTTC. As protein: CASSSWTSGRYYEQYF. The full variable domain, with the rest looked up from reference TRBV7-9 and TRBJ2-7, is DTGVSQNPRHKITKRGQNVTFRCDPISEHNRLYWYRQTLGQGPEFLTYFQNEAQLEKSRLLSDRFSAERPKGSFSTLEIQRTEQGDSAMYLCASSSWTSGRYYEQYFGPGTRLTVT.

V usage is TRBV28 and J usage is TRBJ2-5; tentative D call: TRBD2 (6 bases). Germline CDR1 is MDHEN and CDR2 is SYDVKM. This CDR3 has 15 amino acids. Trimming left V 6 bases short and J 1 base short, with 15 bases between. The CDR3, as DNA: TGTGCCAGCAGGCAGGGACGGGAGTTCCAAGAGACCCAGTACTTC. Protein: CASRQGREFQETQYF.

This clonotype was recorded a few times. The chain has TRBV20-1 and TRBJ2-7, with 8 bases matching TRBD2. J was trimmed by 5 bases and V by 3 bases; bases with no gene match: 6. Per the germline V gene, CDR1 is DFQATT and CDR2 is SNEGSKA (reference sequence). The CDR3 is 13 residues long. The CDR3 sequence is CSASPAGGDEQYF. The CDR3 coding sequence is TGCAGTGCTAGCCCCGCGGGAGGTGACGAGCAGTACTTC.

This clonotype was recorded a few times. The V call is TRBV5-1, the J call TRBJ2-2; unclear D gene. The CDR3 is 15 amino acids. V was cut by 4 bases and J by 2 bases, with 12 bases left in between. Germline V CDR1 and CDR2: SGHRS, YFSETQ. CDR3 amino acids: CASSPRQKNTGELFF. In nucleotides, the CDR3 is TGCGCCAGCAGCCCGAGGCAGAAAAACACCGGGGAGCTGTTTTTT.

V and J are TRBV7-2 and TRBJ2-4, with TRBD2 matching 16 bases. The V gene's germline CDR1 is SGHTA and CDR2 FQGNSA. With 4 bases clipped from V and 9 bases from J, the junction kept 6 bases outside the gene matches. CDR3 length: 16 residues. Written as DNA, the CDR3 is TGTGCCAGCAGCTCCGGGACTAGCGGGAGGGATGGCATTCAGTACTTC. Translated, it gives CASSSGTSGRDGIQYF.

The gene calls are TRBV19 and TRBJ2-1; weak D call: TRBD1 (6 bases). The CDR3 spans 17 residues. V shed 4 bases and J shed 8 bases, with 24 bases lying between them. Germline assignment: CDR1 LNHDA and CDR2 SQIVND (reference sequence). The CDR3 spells CASSNTGPSYVPHEQFF. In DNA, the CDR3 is TGTGCCAGTAGTAATACAGGGCCTAGCTACGTGCCCCATGAGCAGTTCTTC.

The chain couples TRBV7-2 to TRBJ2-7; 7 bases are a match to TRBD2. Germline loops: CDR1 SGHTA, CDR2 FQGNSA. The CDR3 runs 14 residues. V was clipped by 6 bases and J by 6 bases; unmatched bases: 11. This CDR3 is CASSFSAGAGEQYF. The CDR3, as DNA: TGTGCCAGCAGTTTCTCTGCGGGAGCGGGCGAGCAGTACTTC.

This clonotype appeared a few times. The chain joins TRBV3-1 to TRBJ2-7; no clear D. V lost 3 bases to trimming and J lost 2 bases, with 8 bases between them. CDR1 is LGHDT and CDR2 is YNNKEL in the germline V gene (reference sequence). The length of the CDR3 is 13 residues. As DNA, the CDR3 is TGTGCCAGCAGCCACCGAGTGACCTACGAGCAGTACTTC. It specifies CASSHRVTYEQYF.

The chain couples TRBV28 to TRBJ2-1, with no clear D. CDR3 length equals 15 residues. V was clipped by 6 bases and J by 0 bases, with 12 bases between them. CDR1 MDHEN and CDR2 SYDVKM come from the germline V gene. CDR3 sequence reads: CASSQRSRSYNEQFF. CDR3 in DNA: TGTGCCAGCAGCCAACGAAGTCGCTCCTACAATGAGCAGTTCTTC.

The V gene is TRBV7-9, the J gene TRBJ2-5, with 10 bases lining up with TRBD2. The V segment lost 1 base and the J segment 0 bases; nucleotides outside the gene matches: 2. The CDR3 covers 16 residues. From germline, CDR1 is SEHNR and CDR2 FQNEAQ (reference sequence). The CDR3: CASSLGTSGNQETQYF. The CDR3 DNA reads TGTGCCAGCAGCTTAGGGACTAGCGGAAACCAAGAGACCCAGTACTTC.

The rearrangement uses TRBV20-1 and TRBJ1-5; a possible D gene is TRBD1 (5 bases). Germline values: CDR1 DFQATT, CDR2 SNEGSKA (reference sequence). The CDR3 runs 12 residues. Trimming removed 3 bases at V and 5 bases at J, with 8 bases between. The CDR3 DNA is TGCAGTGCTAGTCAGGGTTATCAGCCCCAGCATTTT. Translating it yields CSASQGYQPQHF.

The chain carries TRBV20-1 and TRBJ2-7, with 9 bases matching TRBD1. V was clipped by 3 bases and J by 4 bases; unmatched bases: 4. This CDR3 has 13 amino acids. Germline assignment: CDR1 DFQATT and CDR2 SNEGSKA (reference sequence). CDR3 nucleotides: TGCAGTGCTAGGAACAGGGGGCGGTACGAGCAGTACTTC. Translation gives CSARNRGRYEQYF.

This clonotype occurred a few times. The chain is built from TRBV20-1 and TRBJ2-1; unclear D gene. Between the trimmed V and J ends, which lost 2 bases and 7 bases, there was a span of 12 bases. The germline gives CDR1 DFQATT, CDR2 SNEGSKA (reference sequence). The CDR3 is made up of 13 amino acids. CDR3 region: CSARTSPGNEQFF. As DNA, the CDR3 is TGCAGTGCTAGAACATCTCCCGGTAATGAGCAGTTCTTC.

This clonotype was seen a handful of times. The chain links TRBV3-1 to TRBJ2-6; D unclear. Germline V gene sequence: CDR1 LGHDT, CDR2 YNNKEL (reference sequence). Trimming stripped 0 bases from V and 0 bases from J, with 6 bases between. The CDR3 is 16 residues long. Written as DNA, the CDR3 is TGTGCCAGCAGCCAAGATCCGAGCTCTGGGGCCAACGTCCTGACTTTC. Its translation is CASSQDPSSGANVLTF.

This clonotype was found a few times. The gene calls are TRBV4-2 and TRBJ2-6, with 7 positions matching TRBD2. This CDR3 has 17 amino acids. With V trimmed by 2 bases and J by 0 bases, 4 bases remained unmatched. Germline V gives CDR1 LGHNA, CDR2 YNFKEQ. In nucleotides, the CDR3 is TGTGCCAGCAGCCAATCTAGCGGCATCTCTGGGGCCAACGTCCTGACTTTC. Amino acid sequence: CASSQSSGISGANVLTF.

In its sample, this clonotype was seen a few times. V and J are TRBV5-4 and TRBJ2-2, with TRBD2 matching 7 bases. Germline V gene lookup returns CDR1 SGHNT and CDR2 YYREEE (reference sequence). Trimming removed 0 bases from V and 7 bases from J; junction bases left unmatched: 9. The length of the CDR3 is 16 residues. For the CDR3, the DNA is TGTGCCAGCAGCTTGGTAGGCGGGAGCAGTTACGGGGAGCTGTTTTTT. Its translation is CASSLVGGSSYGELFF.

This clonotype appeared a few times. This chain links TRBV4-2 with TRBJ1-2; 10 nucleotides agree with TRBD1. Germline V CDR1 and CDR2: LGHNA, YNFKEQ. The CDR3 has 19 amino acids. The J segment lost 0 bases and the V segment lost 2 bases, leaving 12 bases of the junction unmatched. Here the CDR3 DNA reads TGTGCCAGCAGCCAACCCTCGACAGGGGGCGTAGGAGCTAACTATGGCTACACCTTC. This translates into CASSQPSTGGVGANYGYTF.

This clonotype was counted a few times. The CDR3 spells CATSGPSGRAAETQYF. For the CDR3, the DNA is TGTGCCACCAGTGGTCCGAGCGGGAGGGCCGCAGAGACCCAGTACTTC. The rearrangement joins TRBV24-1 to TRBJ2-5, with 10 bases fitting TRBD2. Germline lookup yields CDR1 KGHDR and CDR2 SFDVKD. The CDR3 runs 16 residues. V gave up 5 bases and J gave up 4 bases; unmatched junction bases: 9.

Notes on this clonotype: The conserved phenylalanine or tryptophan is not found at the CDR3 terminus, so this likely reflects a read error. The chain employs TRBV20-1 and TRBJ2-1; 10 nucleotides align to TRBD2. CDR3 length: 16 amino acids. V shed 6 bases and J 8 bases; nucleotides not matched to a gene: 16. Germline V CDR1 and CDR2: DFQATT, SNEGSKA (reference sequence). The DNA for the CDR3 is TGCAGTGCGCCGACCCCGGCTAGCGGGAGAGGGGATGAGCAGTTCTTA. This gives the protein CSAPTPASGRGDEQFL.

CDR3: CASSLALLAGDNEQFF. As DNA, the CDR3 is TGTGCCAGCAGCTTAGCTTTACTGGCGGGAGACAATGAGCAGTTCTTC. The chain recombines TRBV7-2 with TRBJ2-1; 7 bases are a match to TRBD2. CDR3 length: 16 residues. The V gene end was trimmed by 0 bases and the J gene end by 5 bases; junction bases not matched to a gene: 7. CDR1 is SGHTA and CDR2 is FQGNSA in the germline V gene.

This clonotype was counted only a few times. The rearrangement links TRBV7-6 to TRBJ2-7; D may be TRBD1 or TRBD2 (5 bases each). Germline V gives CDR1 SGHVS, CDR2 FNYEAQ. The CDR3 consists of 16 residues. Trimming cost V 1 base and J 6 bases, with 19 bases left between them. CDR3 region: CASSLGMMAGRGEQYF. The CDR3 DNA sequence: TGTGCCAGCAGCTTAGGAATGATGGCAGGGAGAGGCGAGCAGTACTTC.

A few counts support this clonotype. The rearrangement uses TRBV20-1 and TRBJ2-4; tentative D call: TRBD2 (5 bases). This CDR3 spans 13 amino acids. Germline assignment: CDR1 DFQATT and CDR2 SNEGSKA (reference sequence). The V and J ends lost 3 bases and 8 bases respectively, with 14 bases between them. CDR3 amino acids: CSAREEIGHIQYF. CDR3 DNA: TGCAGTGCTAGGGAGGAGATCGGGCACATTCAGTACTTC.

The CDR3 reads CAMGDRRFSETQYF. CDR3 DNA sequence: TGTGCCATGGGGGACAGAAGGTTTTCGGAGACCCAGTACTTC. The chain joins TRBV7-8 to TRBJ2-5, with 7 bases aligning to TRBD1. V lost 10 bases and J lost 5; bases outside the gene matches: 13. CDR1 and CDR2 from the germline V gene are SGHVS and FQNEAQ. The CDR3 sequence is 14 residues long.

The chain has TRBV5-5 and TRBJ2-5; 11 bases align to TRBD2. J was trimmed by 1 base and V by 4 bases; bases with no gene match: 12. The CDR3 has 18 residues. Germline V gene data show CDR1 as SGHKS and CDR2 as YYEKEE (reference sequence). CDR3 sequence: CASSPGSIAGGSQETQYF. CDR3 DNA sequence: TGTGCCAGCAGCCCGGGCTCTATAGCGGGAGGGTCCCAAGAGACCCAGTACTTC.

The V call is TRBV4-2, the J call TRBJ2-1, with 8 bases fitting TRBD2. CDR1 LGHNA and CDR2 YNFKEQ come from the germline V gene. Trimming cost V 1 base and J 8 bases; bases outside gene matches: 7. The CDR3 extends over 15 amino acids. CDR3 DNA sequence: TGTGCCAGCAGCCAAGTCTCCCCAGCGGGAGATGAGCAGTTCTTC. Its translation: CASSQVSPAGDEQFF.

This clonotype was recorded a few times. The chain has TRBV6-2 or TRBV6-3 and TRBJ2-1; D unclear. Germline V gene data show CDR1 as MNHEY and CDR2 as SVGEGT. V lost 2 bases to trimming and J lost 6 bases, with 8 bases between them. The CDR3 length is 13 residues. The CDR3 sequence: CASSYPGFNEQFF. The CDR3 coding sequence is TGTGCCAGCAGTTACCCCGGGTTCAATGAGCAGTTCTTC.

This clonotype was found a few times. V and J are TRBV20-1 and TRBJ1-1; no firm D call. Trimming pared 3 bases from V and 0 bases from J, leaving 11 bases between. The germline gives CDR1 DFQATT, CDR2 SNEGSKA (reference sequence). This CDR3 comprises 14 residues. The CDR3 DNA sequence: TGCAGTGCTAGTTGGCCGGGGATGAACACTGAAGCTTTCTTT. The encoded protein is CSASWPGMNTEAFF.

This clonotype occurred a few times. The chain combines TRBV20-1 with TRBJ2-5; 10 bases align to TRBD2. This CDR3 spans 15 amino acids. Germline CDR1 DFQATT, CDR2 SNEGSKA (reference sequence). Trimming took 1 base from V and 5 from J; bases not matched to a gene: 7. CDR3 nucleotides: TGCAGTGCTAGAGCCAGCGGGAGGGCCCATGAGACCCAGTACTTC. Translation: CSARASGRAHETQYF.